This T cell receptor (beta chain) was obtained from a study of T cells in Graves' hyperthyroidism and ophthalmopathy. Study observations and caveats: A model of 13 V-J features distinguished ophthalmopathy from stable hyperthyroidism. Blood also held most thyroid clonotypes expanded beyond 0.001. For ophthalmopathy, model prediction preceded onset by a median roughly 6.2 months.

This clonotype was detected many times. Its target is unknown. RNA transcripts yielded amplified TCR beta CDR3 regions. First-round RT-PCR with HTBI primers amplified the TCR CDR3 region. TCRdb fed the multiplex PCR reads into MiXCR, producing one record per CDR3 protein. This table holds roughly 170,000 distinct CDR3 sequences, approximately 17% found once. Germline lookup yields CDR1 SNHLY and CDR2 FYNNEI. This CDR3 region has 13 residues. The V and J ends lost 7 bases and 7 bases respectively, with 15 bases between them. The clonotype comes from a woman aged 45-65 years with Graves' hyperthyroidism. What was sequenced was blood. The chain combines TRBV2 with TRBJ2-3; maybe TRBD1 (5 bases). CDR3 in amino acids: CASMGRLRYTQYF. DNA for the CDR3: TGTGCCAGCATGGGGCGGTTACGCTATACGCAGTATTTT.